Below are 16 T cell receptor beta chains sequenced from a single sample in a study of T cell responses to AZD1222 COVID-19 vaccine. Libraries were prepared by immunoSEQ multiplex PCR; TCRdb keeps only in-frame clonotypes and omits some of them. Of roughly 160,000 clones listed, roughly nine tenths are singletons. Sample: peripheral blood, taken on day 0 of MenACWY control vaccination. The receptors stem from an adult in good health.

The chain has TRBV5-1 and TRBJ1-5; D not resolved. From germline, CDR1 is SGHRS and CDR2 YFSETQ. The CDR3 contains 20 residues. Trimming stripped 0 bases from V and 5 bases from J, with 27 bases between. CDR3 nucleotide sequence: TGCGCCAGCAGCTTGGCCCCATCGGTAGGCGGAAAACGGTCCGATCAGCCCCAGCATTTT. Translation gives CASSLAPSVGGKRSDQPQHF.

The chain joins TRBV9 to TRBJ2-7; D uncertain. CDR1 SGDLS and CDR2 YYNGEE come from the germline V gene. This CDR3 has 14 residues. V was shortened by 0 bases and J by 6 bases, with 13 bases between the two germline ends. The CDR3: CASSVGADISEQYF. CDR3 DNA: TGTGCCAGCAGCGTAGGGGCAGACATCAGCGAGCAGTACTTC.

The chain carries TRBV9 and TRBJ1-2, with 8 bases lining up with TRBD1. From germline, CDR1 is SGDLS and CDR2 YYNGEE. The V and J ends lost 3 bases and 4 bases, in that order; junction bases with no gene match: 11. CDR3 size: 16 residues. The CDR3 nucleotides are TGTGCCAGCAGCGAACTAGGGACAGGTCCCGCCTATGGCTACACCTTC. Its protein is CASSELGTGPAYGYTF.

The chain is built from TRBV24-1 and TRBJ2-3, with no clear D. Germline V lookup: CDR1 KGHDR, CDR2 SFDVKD. This CDR3 contains 13 residues. Between the trimmed V and J ends, which lost 6 bases and 2 bases, there was a span of 8 bases. CDR3: CATSHGYTDTQYF. CDR3 coding DNA: TGTGCCACCAGTCACGGTTACACAGATACGCAGTATTTT.

This chain joins TRBV5-5 and TRBJ2-7, with TRBD1 identical over 7 bases. CDR3 length: 17 amino acids. V dropped 2 bases and J dropped 0; count of bases not matched to a gene: 11. Germline V gives CDR1 SGHKS, CDR2 YYEKEE (reference sequence). The CDR3 bases are TGTGCCAGCAGCTTACCTTCGACAGGGACCTTCTCCTACGAGCAGTACTTC. Protein product: CASSLPSTGTFSYEQYF.

This rearrangement joins TRBV3-1 (or the pseudogene TRBV3-2) to TRBJ2-3, with D perhaps matching TRBD2 (6 bases). The CDR3 consists of 16 residues. Trimming pared 3 bases from V and 4 bases from J, leaving 17 bases between. Germline CDR1 reads LGHDT; CDR2 reads YNNKEL (reference sequence). The CDR3 loop is CASSHTWREGADTQYF. The CDR3 coding sequence is TGTGCCAGCAGCCACACCTGGCGGGAAGGGGCAGATACGCAGTATTTT.

This clone was detected only a few times. The chain joins TRBV7-3 to TRBJ2-2; 10 nucleotides match TRBD2. Germline loops: CDR1 SGHTA, CDR2 FQGTGA. Losses at the gene ends were 2 bases for V and 5 bases for J; bases not matched to a gene: 5. This CDR3 has 16 amino acids. The CDR3 loop reads CASSLPRTSGTGELFF. CDR3 nucleotide sequence: TGTGCCAGCAGCTTACCCCGGACTAGCGGAACCGGGGAGCTGTTTTTT. Full variable domain (remainder filled in from reference TRBV7-3 and TRBJ2-2): GAGVSQTPSNKVTEKGKYVELRCDPISGHTALYWYRQSLGQGPEFLIYFQGTGAADDSGLPNDRFFAVRPEGSVSTLKIQRTERGDSAVYLCASSLPRTSGTGELFFGEGSRLTVL.

This clone was picked up a small number of times. The J gene is TRBJ1-1, the V gene TRBV2; D not certain. Trimming took 5 bases from V and 6 from J, leaving 7 bases between them. The CDR3 extends over 11 amino acids. CDR1 SNHLY and CDR2 FYNNEI come from the germline V gene. CDR3 region: CASSRHPEAFF. The CDR3 DNA reads TGTGCCAGCAGTCGACACCCTGAAGCTTTCTTT.

The genes are TRBV5-1 and TRBJ1-2; D unresolved. With 2 bases removed from V and 2 bases from J, the gap between germline ends came to 10 bases. CDR3 length: 14 residues. CDR1 SGHRS and CDR2 YFSETQ come from the germline V gene. This chain's CDR3 is CASSFLDGNYGYTF. The CDR3, as DNA: TGCGCCAGCAGCTTTTTGGATGGGAACTATGGCTACACCTTC.

This rearrangement joins TRBV9 to TRBJ2-7; 14 nucleotides line up with TRBD2. CDR1 and CDR2 (germline): SGDLS, YYNGEE. The CDR3 is made up of 17 amino acids. V gave up 5 bases and J gave up 6 bases; unmatched junction bases: 13. Here the CDR3 DNA reads TGTGCCAGCAGTGCCACCGGGACTAGCGGGGGAAGGGGCGAGCAGTACTTC. Its protein product is CASSATGTSGGRGEQYF.

The CDR3 nucleotides are TGTGCCACCAGACTCACACGTGGGCTAATCGCCTACAATGAGCAGTTCTTC. Translating it yields CATRLTRGLIAYNEQFF. The chain uses TRBV15 and TRBJ2-1; no clear D gene. The CDR3 consists of 17 residues. The V end lost 6 bases, the J end lost 2 bases, and 20 bases lay between the germline ends. Germline V gene data show CDR1 as LNHNV and CDR2 as YYDKDF (reference sequence). The variable domain in full, with the rest retrieved from reference TRBV15 and TRBJ2-1, is DAMVIQNPRYQVTQFGKPVTLSCSQTLNHNVMYWYQQKSSQAPKLLFHYYDKDFNNEADTPDNFQSRRPNTSFCFLDIRSPGLGDTAMYLCATRLTRGLIAYNEQFFGPGTRLTVL.

This sequence joins TRBV9 and TRBJ2-2; D is unresolved. With 2 bases removed from V and 5 bases from J, the gap between germline ends came to 19 bases. The CDR3 spans 17 residues. CDR1 SGDLS and CDR2 YYNGEE come from the germline V gene. CDR3 sequence reads: CASSVNAALRPTGELFF. The CDR3 coding sequence is TGTGCCAGCAGCGTTAACGCAGCACTGAGGCCGACCGGGGAGCTGTTTTTT.

The chain uses TRBV6-5 and TRBJ1-6; D ambiguous. Trimming pared 2 bases from V and 8 bases from J, leaving 4 bases between. Germline V gene sequence: CDR1 MNHEY, CDR2 SVGAGI. The CDR3 sequence is 12 residues long. In DNA, the CDR3 is TGTGCCAGCAGTTACGCACATTCACCCCTCCACTTT. It codes for CASSYAHSPLHF.

The chain joins TRBV2 to TRBJ1-1, with TRBD1 identical over 8 bases. Per the germline V gene, CDR1 is SNHLY and CDR2 is FYNNEI. V lost 8 bases and J lost 2; bases outside the gene matches: 10. This CDR3 has 15 residues. The CDR3 region has the DNA TGTGCCAGCGGAAGGACAGGGTTTATTAACACTGAAGCTTTCTTT. Amino acids: CASGRTGFINTEAFF.

In this sample, this clone turned up once. The V and J genes are TRBV7-2 and TRBJ1-2, with D possibly matching TRBD1 (6 bases). V gave up 1 base and J gave up 2 bases, with 14 bases separating them. This CDR3 has 16 amino acids. Germline loops: CDR1 SGHTA, CDR2 FQGNSA. CDR3 amino acids: CASSLDWGPGNYGYTF. The CDR3 nucleotides read TGTGCCAGCAGCTTAGATTGGGGGCCTGGGAACTATGGCTACACCTTC.

The J gene is TRBJ1-1, the V gene TRBV19; no definite D call. The CDR3 is 15 residues long. The germline CDR1 and CDR2 sequences are LNHDA and SQIVND (reference sequence). V lost 6 bases to trimming and J lost 5 bases, with 19 bases between them. Here the CDR3 reads CASSSQAAVGTEAFF. The CDR3 nucleotides are TGTGCCAGTAGCTCTCAGGCTGCCGTAGGTACTGAAGCTTTCTTT.